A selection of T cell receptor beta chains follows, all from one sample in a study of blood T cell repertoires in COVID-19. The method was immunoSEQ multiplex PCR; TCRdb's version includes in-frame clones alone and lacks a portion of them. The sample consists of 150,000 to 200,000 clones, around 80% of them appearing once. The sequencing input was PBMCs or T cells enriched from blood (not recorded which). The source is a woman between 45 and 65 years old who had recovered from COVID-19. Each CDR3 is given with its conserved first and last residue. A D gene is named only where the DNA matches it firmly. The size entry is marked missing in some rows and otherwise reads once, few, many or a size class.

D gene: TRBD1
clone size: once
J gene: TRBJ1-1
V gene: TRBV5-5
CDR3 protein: CASSLTGGTEAFF
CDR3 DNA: TGTGCCAGCAGCTTGACAGGGGGGACTGAAGCTTTCTTT

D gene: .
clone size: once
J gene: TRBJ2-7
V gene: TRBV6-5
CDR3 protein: CASSYLPKATYEQYF
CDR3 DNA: TGTGCCAGCAGTTACTTGCCGAAAGCTACCTACGAGCAGTACTTC

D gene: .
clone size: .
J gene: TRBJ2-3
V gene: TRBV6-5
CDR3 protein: CASIKTGRADTQYF
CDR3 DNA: TGTGCCAGCATCAAAACAGGGAGGGCAGATACGCAGTATTTT

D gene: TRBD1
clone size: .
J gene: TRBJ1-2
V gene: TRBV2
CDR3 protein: CARRSTGAGYGYTF
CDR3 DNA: TGTGCCAGGCGGTCGACAGGGGCTGGGTATGGCTACACCTTC

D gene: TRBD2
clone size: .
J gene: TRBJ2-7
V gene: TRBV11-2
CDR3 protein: CASSLAGLAGTYEQYF
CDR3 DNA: TGTGCCAGCAGCTTAGCGGGACTAGCGGGAACCTACGAGCAGTACTTC

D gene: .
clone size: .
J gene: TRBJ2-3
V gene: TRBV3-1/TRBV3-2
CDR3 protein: CASSLGTDTQYF
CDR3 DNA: TGTGCCAGCAGCCTCGGCACAGATACGCAGTATTTT

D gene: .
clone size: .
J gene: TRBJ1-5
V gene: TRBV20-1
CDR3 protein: CSASQGGDQPQHF
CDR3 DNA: TGCAGTGCTAGTCAGGGAGGGGATCAGCCCCAGCATTTT

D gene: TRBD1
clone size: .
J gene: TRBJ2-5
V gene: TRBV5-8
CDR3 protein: CASSTRQGGVETQYF
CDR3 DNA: TGTGCCAGCAGTACAAGACAGGGTGGGGTGGAGACCCAGTACTTC

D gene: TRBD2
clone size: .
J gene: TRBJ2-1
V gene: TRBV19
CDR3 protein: CASRTSVNSYNEQFF
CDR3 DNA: TGTGCCAGTAGGACTAGCGTTAACTCCTACAATGAGCAGTTCTTC

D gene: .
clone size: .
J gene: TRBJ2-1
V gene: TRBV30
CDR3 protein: CAWSPLRSLVGFF
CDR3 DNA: TGTGCCTGGAGCCCCCTCAGGTCGTTGGTGGGGTTCTTC

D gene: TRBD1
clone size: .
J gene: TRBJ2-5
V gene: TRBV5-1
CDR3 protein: CASSLVGTAIQETQYF
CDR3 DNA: TGCGCCAGCAGCTTGGTCGGGACAGCAATCCAAGAGACCCAGTACTTC

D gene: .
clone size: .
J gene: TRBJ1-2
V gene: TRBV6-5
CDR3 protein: CASGRGYGYTF
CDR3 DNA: TGTGCCAGCGGTAGGGGTTATGGCTACACCTTC

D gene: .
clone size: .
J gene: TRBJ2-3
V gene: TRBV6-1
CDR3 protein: CASSERGTVVRTDTQYF
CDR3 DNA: TGTGCCAGCAGTGAACGGGGAACGGTCGTCCGGACAGATACGCAGTATTTT

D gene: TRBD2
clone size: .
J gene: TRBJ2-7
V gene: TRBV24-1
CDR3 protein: CATSERAGGSSEQYF
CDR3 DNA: TGTGCCACCAGTGAGAGGGCGGGGGGCTCCTCCGAGCAGTACTTC

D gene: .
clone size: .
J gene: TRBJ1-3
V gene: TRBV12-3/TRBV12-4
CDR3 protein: CASGREGNTIYF
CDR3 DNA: TGTGCCAGCGGCCGGGAGGGAAACACCATATATTTT

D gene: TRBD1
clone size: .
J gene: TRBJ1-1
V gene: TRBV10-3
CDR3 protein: CAISGTGVYSEAFF
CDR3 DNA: TGTGCCATCAGCGGTACAGGGGTCTACTCTGAAGCTTTCTTT

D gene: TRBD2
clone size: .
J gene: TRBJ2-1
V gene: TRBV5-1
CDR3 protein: CASSLVSGRAGGNEQFF
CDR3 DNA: TGCGCCAGCAGCTTGGTTAGCGGGAGAGCCGGTGGAAATGAGCAGTTCTTC

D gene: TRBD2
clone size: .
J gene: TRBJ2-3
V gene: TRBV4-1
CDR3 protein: CASSQDHTSGGTDTQYF
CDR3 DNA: TGCGCCAGCAGCCAAGATCATACTAGCGGGGGCACAGATACGCAGTATTTT

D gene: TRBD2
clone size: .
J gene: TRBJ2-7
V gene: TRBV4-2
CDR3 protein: CASSQEGGMDGNEQYF
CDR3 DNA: TGTGCCAGCAGCCAAGAGGGGGGGATGGATGGCAACGAGCAGTACTTC

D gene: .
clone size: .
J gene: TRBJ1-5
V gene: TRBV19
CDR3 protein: CASSIGRVQPQHF
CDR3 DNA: TGTGCCAGTAGTATAGGACGGGTTCAGCCCCAGCATTTT

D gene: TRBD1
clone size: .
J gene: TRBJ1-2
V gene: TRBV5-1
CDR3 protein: CASSLDLGGQDGYTF
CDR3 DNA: TGCGCCAGCAGCTTGGATTTAGGGGGACAGGATGGCTACACCTTC

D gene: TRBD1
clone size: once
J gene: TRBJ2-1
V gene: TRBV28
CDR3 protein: CASSSLPGTGFFF
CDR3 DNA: TGTGCCAGCAGTTCCCTACCGGGGACAGGGTTCTTCTTC

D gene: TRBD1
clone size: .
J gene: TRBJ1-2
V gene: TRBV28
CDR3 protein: CASRTRDRGPDYPNYGYTF
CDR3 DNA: TGTGCCAGCCGCACCCGGGACAGGGGGCCCGATTATCCAAACTATGGCTACACCTTC

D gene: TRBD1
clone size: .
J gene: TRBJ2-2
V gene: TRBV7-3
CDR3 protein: CASSAQDRAGELFF
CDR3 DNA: TGTGCCAGCAGCGCCCAGGACAGGGCCGGGGAGCTGTTTTTT

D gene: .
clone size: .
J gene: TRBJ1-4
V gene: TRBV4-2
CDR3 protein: CASSQDGTLEKLFF
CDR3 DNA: TGTGCCAGCAGCCAAGACGGGACACTTGAAAAACTGTTTTTT

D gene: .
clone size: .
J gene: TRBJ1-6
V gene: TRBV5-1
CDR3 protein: CASSLGTNPGNSPLHF
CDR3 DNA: TGCGCCAGCAGCCTGGGGACAAACCCCGGGAATTCACCCCTCCACTTT

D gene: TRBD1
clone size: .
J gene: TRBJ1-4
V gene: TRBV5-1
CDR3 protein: CASSPRETGITTNEKLFF
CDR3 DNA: TGCGCCAGCAGCCCCCGGGAGACAGGGATCACAACTAATGAAAAACTGTTTTTT

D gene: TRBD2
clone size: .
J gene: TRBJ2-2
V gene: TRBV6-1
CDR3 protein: CASSGTGGLAGVLSELFF
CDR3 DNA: TGTGCCAGCAGTGGGACAGGGGGACTAGCGGGAGTTTTAAGTGAGCTGTTTTTT

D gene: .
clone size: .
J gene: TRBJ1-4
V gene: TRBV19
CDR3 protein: CASSSGQRSTNEKLFF
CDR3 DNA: TGTGCCAGTAGTTCCGGACAGAGGTCAACTAATGAAAAACTGTTTTTT

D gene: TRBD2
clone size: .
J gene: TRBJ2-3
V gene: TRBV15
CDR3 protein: CATSRGDSGRTDTQYF
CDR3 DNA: TGTGCCACCAGCAGAGGGGATAGCGGGAGAACAGATACGCAGTATTTT

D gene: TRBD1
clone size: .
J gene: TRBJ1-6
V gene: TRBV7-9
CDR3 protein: CASSLGGGTANSPLHF
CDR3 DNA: TGTGCCAGCAGCCTAGGAGGGGGGACAGCGAATTCACCCCTCCACTTT

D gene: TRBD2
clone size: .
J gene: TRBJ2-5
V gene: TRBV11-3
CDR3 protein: CASSPGRTSGRTKETQYF
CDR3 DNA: TGTGCCAGCAGCCCAGGGCGGACTAGCGGGAGAACGAAAGAGACCCAGTACTTC

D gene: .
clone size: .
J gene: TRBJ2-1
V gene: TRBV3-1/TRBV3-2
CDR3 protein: CASSQDPRDGSYNEQFF
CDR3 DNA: TGTGCCAGCAGCCAAGATCCCCGGGATGGGTCCTACAATGAGCAGTTCTTC

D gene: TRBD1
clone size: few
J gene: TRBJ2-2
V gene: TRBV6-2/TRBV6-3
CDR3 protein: CASSYTGAYTGELFF
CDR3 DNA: TGTGCCAGCAGTTACACAGGGGCCTACACCGGGGAGCTGTTTTTT

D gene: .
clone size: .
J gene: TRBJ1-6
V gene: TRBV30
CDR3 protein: CAWSALGSPLHF
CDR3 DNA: TGTGCCTGGAGTGCCCTAGGCTCACCCCTCCACTTT

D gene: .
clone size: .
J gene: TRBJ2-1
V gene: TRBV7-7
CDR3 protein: CASSPDLTGASEQFF
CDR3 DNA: TGTGCCAGCAGCCCTGATTTGACGGGAGCATCTGAGCAGTTCTTC

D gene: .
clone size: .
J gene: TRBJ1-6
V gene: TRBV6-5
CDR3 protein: CASSRSRSYNSPLHF
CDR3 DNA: TGTGCCAGCAGTCGGAGCCGCTCCTATAATTCACCCCTCCACTTT

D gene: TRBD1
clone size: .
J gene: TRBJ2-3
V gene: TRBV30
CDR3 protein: CAWTEGSGGYGDTQYF
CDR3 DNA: TGTGCCTGGACCGAGGGGTCAGGGGGCTATGGGGATACGCAGTATTTT

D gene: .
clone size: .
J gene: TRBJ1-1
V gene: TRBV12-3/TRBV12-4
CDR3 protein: CASSLRGRGVAFF
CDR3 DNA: TGTGCCAGCAGTTTAAGGGGTAGGGGTGTAGCTTTCTTT

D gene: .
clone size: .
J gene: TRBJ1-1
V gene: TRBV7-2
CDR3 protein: CASSRRTGHEAFF
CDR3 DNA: TGTGCCAGCAGCCGGAGAACAGGTCATGAAGCTTTCTTT

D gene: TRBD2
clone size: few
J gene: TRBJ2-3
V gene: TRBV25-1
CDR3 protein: CASSSGRKEDTQYF
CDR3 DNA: TGTGCCAGCAGTAGCGGGAGGAAGGAAGATACGCAGTATTTT

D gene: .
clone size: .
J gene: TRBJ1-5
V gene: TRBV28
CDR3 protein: CASSSSGLDSNQPQHF
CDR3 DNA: .

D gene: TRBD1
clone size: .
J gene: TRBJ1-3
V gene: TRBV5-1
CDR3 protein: CASSLVQGAFGNTIYF
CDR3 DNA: TGCGCCAGCAGCTTGGTGCAGGGGGCTTTTGGAAACACCATATATTTT

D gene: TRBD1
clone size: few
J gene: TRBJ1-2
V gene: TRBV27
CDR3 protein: CASSPRGRGYTF
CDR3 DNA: TGTGCCAGCAGTCCCAGGGGGCGTGGCTACACCTTC

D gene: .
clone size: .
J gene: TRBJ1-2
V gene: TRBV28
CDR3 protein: CASSLYAVLQTGYTF
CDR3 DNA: TGTGCCAGCAGTTTATATGCAGTACTTCAAACGGGTTACACCTTC

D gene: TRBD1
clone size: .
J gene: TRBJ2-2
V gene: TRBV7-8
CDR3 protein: CASSGWTGSGELFF
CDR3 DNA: TGTGCCAGCAGCGGGTGGACAGGGTCCGGGGAGCTGTTTTTT

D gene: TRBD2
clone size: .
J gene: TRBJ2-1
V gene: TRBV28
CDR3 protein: CASSFTTSGNEQFF
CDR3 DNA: TGTGCCAGCAGTTTTACAACTAGCGGCAATGAGCAGTTCTTC

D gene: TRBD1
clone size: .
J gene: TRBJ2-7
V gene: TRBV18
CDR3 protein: CASSPQGARSYEQYF
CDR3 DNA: TGTGCCAGCTCACCACAGGGGGCTAGGTCCTACGAGCAGTACTTC

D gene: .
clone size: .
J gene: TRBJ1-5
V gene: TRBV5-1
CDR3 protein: CASSPLGVGQPQHF
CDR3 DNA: TGCGCCAGCAGTCCCTTAGGAGTAGGTCAGCCCCAGCATTTT

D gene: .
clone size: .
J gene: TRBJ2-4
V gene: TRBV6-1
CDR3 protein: CASSDSPHIQYF
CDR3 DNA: TGTGCCAGCAGTGATTCCCCTCACATTCAGTACTTC

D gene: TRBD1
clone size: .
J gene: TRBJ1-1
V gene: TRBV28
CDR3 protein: CASQGADGLNTEAFF
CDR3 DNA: TGTGCCAGTCAGGGGGCAGACGGATTGAACACTGAAGCTTTCTTT

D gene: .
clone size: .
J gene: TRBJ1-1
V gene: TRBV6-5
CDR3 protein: CASRPTGLVNTEAFF
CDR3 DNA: TGTGCCAGCAGGCCAACAGGGTTGGTGAACACTGAAGCTTTCTTT

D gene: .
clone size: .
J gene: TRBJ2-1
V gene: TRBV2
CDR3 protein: CASSECQVCEQFF
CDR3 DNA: TGTGCCAGCAGTGAATGCCAGGTCTGTGAGCAGTTCTTC

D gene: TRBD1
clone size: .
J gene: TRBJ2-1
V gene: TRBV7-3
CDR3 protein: CASSSETGNNEQFF
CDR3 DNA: TGTGCCAGCAGCTCCGAGACAGGGAACAATGAGCAGTTCTTC

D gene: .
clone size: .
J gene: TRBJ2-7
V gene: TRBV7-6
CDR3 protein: CASSLEGGAFYEQYF
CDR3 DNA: TGTGCCAGCAGCTTAGAAGGAGGGGCCTTCTACGAGCAGTACTTC